These 23 T cell receptor beta chains were all obtained from the same sample, sequenced in a study of monozygotic twins with inflammatory bowel disease. No DNA is given; TCRdb re-called the 5' RACE reads and lists each CDR3 protein once. The table for this sample gives some 99,000 distinct CDR3 sequences. The sequenced sample was blood. These receptors were collected from a human donor with ulcerative colitis or Crohn's disease, or a healthy co-twin of an affected twin (not recorded which).

The CDR3 loop is CSAISALGTDTQYF. V usage is TRBV20-1 and J usage is TRBJ2-3; TCRdb's D call, TRBD2, is unchecked because there is no DNA. Germline values: CDR1 DFQATT, CDR2 SNEGSKA (reference sequence). This CDR3 is built from 14 residues.

The chain couples TRBV5-6 to TRBJ1-5; TCRdb's D call of TRBD1 is untestable without DNA. This CDR3 is built from 18 residues. Germline V CDR1 and CDR2: SGHDT, YYEEEE. The CDR3 reads CASSLGGSTRDFNQPQHF.

The genes are TRBV6-2 or TRBV6-3 and TRBJ1-5. Germline V gene data show CDR1 as MNHEY and CDR2 as SVGEGT. This CDR3 region has 15 residues. CDR3: CASSYGAISNQPQHF.

The rearrangement uses TRBV29-1 and TRBJ1-5. The CDR3 has 13 residues. Germline V gene data show CDR1 as SQVTM and CDR2 as ANQGSEA. CDR3 sequence: CSGMERIGQPQHF. The full variable domain, completed using reference TRBV29-1 and TRBJ1-5, is SAVISQKPSRDICQRGTSLTIQCQVDSQVTMMFWYRQQPGQSLTLIATANQGSEATYESGFVIDKFPISRPNLTFSTLTVSNMSPEDSSIYLCSGMERIGQPQHFGDGTRLSIL.

This chain joins TRBV19 and TRBJ2-1. This CDR3 has 14 amino acids. Germline values: CDR1 LNHDA, CDR2 SQIVND (reference sequence). CDR3 protein: CASSIDLEVDEQFF.

J is TRBJ2-7 and V is TRBV20-1. CDR3 length: 13 residues. Germline CDR1 reads DFQATT; CDR2 reads SNEGSKA (reference sequence). CDR3 residues: CSARSDSSYEQYF.

This chain joins TRBV27 and TRBJ1-2; the D call of TRBD1 rests on TCRdb alone, since no DNA is present to check it. This CDR3 has 15 amino acids. Germline CDR1 MNHEY, CDR2 SMNVEV (reference sequence). CDR3 residues: CASSLYRDANYGYTF.

The chain couples TRBV27 to TRBJ2-7; no DNA is available, so the TRBD1 call from TCRdb remains unchecked. The CDR3 covers 15 residues. CDR1 is MNHEY and CDR2 is SMNVEV in the germline V gene (reference sequence). CDR3: CASSPDRVFPYEQYF.

This sequence joins TRBV7-2 and TRBJ1-4; the D call from TCRdb, TRBD1, cannot be confirmed without DNA. Germline lookup yields CDR1 SGHTA and CDR2 FQGNSA. The CDR3 has 14 residues. CDR3 sequence: CASSLSRGVEKLFF.

The chain recombines TRBV24-1 with TRBJ2-7. The V gene's germline CDR1 is KGHDR and CDR2 SFDVKD. The CDR3 is made up of 14 amino acids. CDR3 sequence reads: CATSDLQNPNEQYF.

The chain joins TRBV7-2 to TRBJ2-1. CDR3 length equals 15 residues. Germline assignment: CDR1 SGHTA and CDR2 FQGNSA. The CDR3 reads CASSSWANSYNEQFF.

CDR3 protein: CASSLARQGSGNTIYF. The chain has TRBV7-2 and TRBJ1-3; as DNA is missing, the TRBD1 call by TCRdb cannot be tested. The CDR3 runs to 16 residues. Germline V lookup: CDR1 SGHTA, CDR2 FQGNSA. The variable domain in full, with the rest retrieved from reference TRBV7-2 and TRBJ1-3, is GAGVSQSPSNKVTEKGKDVELRCDPISGHTALYWYRQSLGQGLEFLIYFQGNSAPDKSGLPSDRFSAERTGGSVSTLTIQRTQQEDSAVYLCASSLARQGSGNTIYFGEGSWLTVV.

V usage is TRBV20-1 and J usage is TRBJ1-1; TCRdb names TRBD1, which stays unverified in the absence of DNA. The CDR3 runs 15 residues. From germline, CDR1 is DFQATT and CDR2 SNEGSKA (reference sequence). The chain's CDR3 is CSARSSTGMNTEAFF.

The chain has TRBV28 and TRBJ1-5. The germline V gene has CDR1 MDHEN and CDR2 SYDVKM. The CDR3 has 15 amino acids. The CDR3 is CASTGGGDGNQPQHF.

V gene TRBV18 combines with J gene TRBJ2-5. Germline CDR1 KGHSH, CDR2 LQKENI. There are 13 residues in the CDR3. The CDR3 sequence: CASSPQDQETQYF.

This rearrangement joins TRBV3-1 to TRBJ2-3; TCRdb's D gene call, TRBD2, goes unchecked for lack of DNA. Per germline, CDR1 LGHDT and CDR2 YNNKEL (reference sequence). The CDR3 runs to 15 residues. The CDR3 loop is CASSHQADYTDTQYF.

The gene calls are TRBV7-9 and TRBJ2-2. Germline-derived CDR1 and CDR2 are SEHNR and FQNEAQ (reference sequence). This CDR3 is 15 amino acids long. CDR3 sequence: CASSLASVGAGELFF.

This sequence joins TRBV20-1 and TRBJ2-6; the TCRdb D gene call, TRBD1, has no DNA to confirm it. The CDR3 extends over 17 amino acids. Germline-derived CDR1 and CDR2 are DFQATT and SNEGSKA (reference sequence). The CDR3 here is CSASFQGWGSGANVLTF.

The J gene is TRBJ2-5, the V gene TRBV27; checking the TCRdb D call of TRBD2 is not possible without DNA. Germline CDR1 reads MNHEY; CDR2 reads SMNVEV (reference sequence). CDR3 size: 15 residues. The CDR3 loop is CASSSGTTGRETQYF.

V usage is TRBV20-1 and J usage is TRBJ2-3; TCRdb's D gene call, TRBD1, goes unchecked for lack of DNA. The CDR3 consists of 13 residues. The V gene's germline CDR1 is DFQATT and CDR2 SNEGSKA (reference sequence). CDR3 sequence: CSARDPAARGQYF.

The chain couples TRBV7-3 to TRBJ2-3; without DNA, the TCRdb call of TRBD2 cannot be checked. This CDR3 has 15 residues. Germline loops: CDR1 SGHTA, CDR2 FQGTGA. This CDR3 is CASSLTGTNGEMQYF.

The V and J genes are TRBV19 and TRBJ2-2; the D call from TCRdb, TRBD1, cannot be confirmed without DNA. This CDR3 comprises 16 residues. Germline lookup yields CDR1 LNHDA and CDR2 SQIVND (reference sequence). CDR3 in amino acids: CASSDYRGISSGELFF.

The chain carries TRBV29-1 and TRBJ2-2. Germline V lookup: CDR1 SQVTM, CDR2 ANQGSEA. This CDR3 is 11 amino acids long. The CDR3 here is CSALLTGELFF.